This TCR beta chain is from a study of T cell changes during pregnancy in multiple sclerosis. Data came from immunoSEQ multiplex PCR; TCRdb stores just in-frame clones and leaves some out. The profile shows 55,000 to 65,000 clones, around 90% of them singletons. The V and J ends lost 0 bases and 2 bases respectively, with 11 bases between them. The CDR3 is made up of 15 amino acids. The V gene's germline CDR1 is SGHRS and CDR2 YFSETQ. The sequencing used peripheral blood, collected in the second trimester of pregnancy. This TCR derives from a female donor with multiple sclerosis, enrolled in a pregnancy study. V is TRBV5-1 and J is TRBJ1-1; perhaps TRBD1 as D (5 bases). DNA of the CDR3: TGCGCCAGCAGCTTGGTCGGACAAGGAAACACTGAAGCTTTCTTT. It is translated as CASSLVGQGNTEAFF.